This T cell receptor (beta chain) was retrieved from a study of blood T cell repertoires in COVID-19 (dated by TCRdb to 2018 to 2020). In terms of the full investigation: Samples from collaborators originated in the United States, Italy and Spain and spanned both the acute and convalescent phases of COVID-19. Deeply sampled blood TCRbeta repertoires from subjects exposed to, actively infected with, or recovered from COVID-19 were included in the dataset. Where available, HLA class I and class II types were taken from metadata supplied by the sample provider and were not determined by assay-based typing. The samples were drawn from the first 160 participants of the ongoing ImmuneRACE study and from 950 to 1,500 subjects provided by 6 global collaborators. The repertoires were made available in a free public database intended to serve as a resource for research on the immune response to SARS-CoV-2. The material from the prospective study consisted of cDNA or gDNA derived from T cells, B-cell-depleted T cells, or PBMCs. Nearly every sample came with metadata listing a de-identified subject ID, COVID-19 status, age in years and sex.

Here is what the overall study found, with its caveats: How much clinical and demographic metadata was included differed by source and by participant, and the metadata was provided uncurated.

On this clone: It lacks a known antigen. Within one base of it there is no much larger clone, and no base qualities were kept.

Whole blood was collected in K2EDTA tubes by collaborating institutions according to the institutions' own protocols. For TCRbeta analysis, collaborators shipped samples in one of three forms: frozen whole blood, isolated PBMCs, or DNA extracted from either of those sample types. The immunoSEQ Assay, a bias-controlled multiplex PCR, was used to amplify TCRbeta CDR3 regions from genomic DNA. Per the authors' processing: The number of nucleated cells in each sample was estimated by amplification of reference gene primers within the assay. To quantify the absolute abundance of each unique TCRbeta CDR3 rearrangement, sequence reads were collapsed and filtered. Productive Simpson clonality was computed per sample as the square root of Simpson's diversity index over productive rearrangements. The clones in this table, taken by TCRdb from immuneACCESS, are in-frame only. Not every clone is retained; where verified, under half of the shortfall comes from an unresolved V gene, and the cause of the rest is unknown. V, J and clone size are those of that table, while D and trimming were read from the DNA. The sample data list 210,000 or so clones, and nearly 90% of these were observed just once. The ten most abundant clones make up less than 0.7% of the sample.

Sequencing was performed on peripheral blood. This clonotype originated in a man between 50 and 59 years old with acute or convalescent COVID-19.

The CDR3 protein is CASSTGGGTDTQYF. The sequenced DNA: TGTGCCAGCAGCACAGGGGGAGGCACAGATACGCAGTATTTT. The V gene is TRBV7-8 and the J gene is TRBJ2-3; the central 8 bases match TRBD1. V ends up 5 bases short and J 1 base short, with an unmatched junction base count of 2. The germline V gene specifies SGHVS as CDR1 and FQNEAQ as CDR2. Taken from cysteine to phenylalanine, the CDR3 has 14 residues. CDR3 DNA is the only sequence kept; it has 42 bases, read in frame from the first base.